This T cell receptor beta chain was recorded in a study of OX40 agonist ivuxolimab in advanced cancers. Study background: The patients received ivuxolimab by intravenous route every 2 weeks at 0.01 to 10 mg/kg. Study findings and constraints: Fewer expanded clones were found on average in CD4+ than in CD8+ T cells.

The CDR3 loop spans 14 amino acids. Trimming removed 0 bases at V and 7 bases at J, with 12 bases between. Germline loops: CDR1 SEHNR, CDR2 FQNEAQ (reference sequence). The repertoire was sequenced with immunoSEQ multiplex PCR; TCRdb's copy has only in-frame clones and lacks some. There are tens of thousands of clones in the sample; around 86% occur only once, and about a third lies in the top ten. Note on this clone: Its target is not known.

This chain joins TRBV7-9 and TRBJ1-2, with D uncertain. Sample: CD4+ or CD8+ T cells sorted from blood, taken in a trial of the OX40 agonist ivuxolimab. This clonotype originated in an adult with an advanced solid tumor such as melanoma, head and neck, liver or kidney cancer. The CDR3 DNA reads TGTGCCAGCAGCTTAGCGGCCGGGGTGCTTGGCTACACCTTC. It encodes CASSLAAGVLGYTF.